What follows are 10 T cell receptor beta chains derived from one specimen sequenced in a study of T cells in women clearing cervical HPV infection. The table came from immunoSEQ multiplex PCR; TCRdb's copy has only in-frame clones and leaves some out. This repertoire includes 25,000 to 35,000 clones. Sample: blood buffy coat. The origin of the receptors is a woman between 18 and 69 years old with a cervical HPV16 infection that either progressed to CIN3+ or cleared (not recorded which).

The CDR3 here is CASSTRTEPNYGYTF. CDR3 DNA, as far as it was read: TGTGCCAGCAGCACCCGGACAGAACCCAACTATGGC. The chain combines TRBV5-4 with TRBJ1-2; D possibly corresponds to TRBD1 (6 bases). The CDR3 is cut off 3 residues early in the read; its end comes from the germline J gene. Germline V gene sequence: CDR1 SGHNT, CDR2 YYREEE (reference sequence). The ends were cut back, 4 bases at V and 2 bases at J, with 15 bases in the middle. The CDR3 totals 15 residues.

About this clone itself: From the germline J gene comes the end of the CDR3, since the read stops 3 residues before it. V is TRBV11-2 and J is TRBJ2-7; the D is unclear. Germline CDR1 reads SGHAT; CDR2 reads FQNNGV. The CDR3 totals 13 residues. V lost 5 bases and J 3 bases, leaving 11 bases between the germline ends. The sequenced part of the CDR3 DNA is TGTGCCAGCAGCCGGGTGGGTCGCTACGAG. Translation gives CASSRVGRYE. The entire CDR3 protein is CASSRVGRYEQYF.

A note on this clone: The CDR3 end falls 3 residues outside the read, so it is completed with the germline J gene. The chain employs TRBV18 and TRBJ1-1; D remains unclear. This CDR3 has 14 residues. The ends were cut back, 3 bases at V and 7 bases at J, with 15 bases in the middle. Germline-derived CDR1 and CDR2 are KGHSH and LQKENI. CDR3 protein: CASSPTAESGEAFF. The sequenced part of the CDR3 DNA is TGTGCCAGCTCACCGACCGCGGAGAGTGGTGAA.

A word on this clone: Coverage ceases 3 residues before the CDR3 finishes, and the germline J gene fills in the end. The rearrangement joins TRBV5-6 to TRBJ1-1; D remains unclear. The germline gives CDR1 SGHDT, CDR2 YYEEEE. This CDR3 is 15 amino acids long. V lost 0 bases and J lost 0, with 9 bases in between. CDR3 protein: CASSLGLALNTEAFF. The CDR3 DNA, read in part, is TGTGCCAGCAGCTTGGGCCTAGCATTGAACACTGAA.

Judged by frequency, this clone is medium-sized. With the read ending 3 residues before the CDR3 end, the germline J gene is used to fill in that end. J is TRBJ2-6 and V is TRBV7-2, with D possibly being TRBD1 (6 bases). Germline-derived CDR1 and CDR2 are SGHTA and FQGNSA. This CDR3 comprises 15 residues. Trimming left V 3 bases short and J 3 bases short, with 9 bases between. The sequenced CDR3 bases are TGTGCCAGCAGCTTCAGGGGTCGTGGGGCCAACGTC. As protein: CASSFRGRGANV. Given in full, the CDR3 is CASSFRGRGANVLTF.

A remark on this clone: The CDR3 is cut off 3 residues early in the read; its end comes from the germline J gene. The chain couples TRBV20-1 to TRBJ2-1, with 7 bases aligning to TRBD2. Germline CDR1 is DFQATT and CDR2 is SNEGSKA (reference sequence). This CDR3 spans 16 amino acids. Trimming cost V 0 bases and J 6 bases; bases outside gene matches: 11. CDR3 residues: CSARDPAGTTGNEQFF. The DNA read from the CDR3 is TGCAGTGCTAGAGATCCAGCGGGGACCACTGGCAATGAG.

With regard to this clone: The read halts 3 residues ahead of the CDR3 end, with the missing end drawn from the germline J gene. This specimen includes other DNA sequences encoding the same CDR3. V is TRBV18 and J is TRBJ1-3; a possible D gene is TRBD1 (6 bases). CDR3 length: 16 residues. V gave up 1 base and J gave up 4 bases, with 14 bases separating them. Germline V gives CDR1 KGHSH, CDR2 LQKENI. Partial CDR3 DNA: TGTGCCAGCTCACCACGATACCGGACAGCCGGAAACACC. It specifies CASSPRYRTAGNT. The entire CDR3 protein is CASSPRYRTAGNTIYF.

Turning to this clone: The read gets to within 3 residues of the CDR3 end, and the germline J gene fills in the rest. This chain links TRBV5-5 with TRBJ2-2; 9 bases fit TRBD2. The germline CDR1 and CDR2 sequences are SGHKS and YYEKEE (reference sequence). This CDR3 comprises 15 residues. J gave up 4 bases and V 1 base, and 2 bases lay outside the gene matches. CDR3 in amino acids: CASSLLAGSTGELFF. CDR3 DNA (partial): TGTGCCAGCAGCTTGCTAGCGGGGTCCACCGGGGAG.

Comments on this clone: The read terminates 3 residues ahead of where the CDR3 ends, so the germline J gene completes it. This chain connects TRBV20-1 to TRBJ2-1; TRBD2 aligns across 8 bases. The CDR3 has 14 amino acids. With V trimmed by 8 bases and J by 6 bases, 12 bases remained unmatched. The germline gives CDR1 DFQATT, CDR2 SNEGSKA (reference sequence). The CDR3 bases that were read are TGCAGTCTACCGGCGGGGGGCGGCCCCAATGAG. Translated: CSLPAGGGPNE. The CDR3 reads in full as CSLPAGGGPNEQFF.

As for this clone: The read gets to within 3 residues of the CDR3 end, and the germline J gene fills in the rest. V gene TRBV7-6 combines with J gene TRBJ2-3; 11 nucleotides match TRBD1. CDR1 SGHVS and CDR2 FNYEAQ come from the germline V gene. Trimming at V came to 3 bases and at J to 3 bases, leaving 8 bases not matched to a gene. This CDR3 has 17 residues. CDR3 bases read: TGTGCCAGCAGCTTCCGGACAGGGGGCCTGGGGACAGATACG. As protein: CASSFRTGGLGTDT. The CDR3 as a whole reads CASSFRTGGLGTDTQYF.